The rows below give T cell receptor beta chains drawn from one sample of a study of cytomegalovirus exposure and HLA in healthy donors. Only in-frame clones appear in the TCRdb table, and some are missing; sequencing was by immunoSEQ multiplex PCR. The table records 200,000 to 250,000 clones, around 80% of them present only once. Sequencing input: PBMCs. These receptors came from a boy between 10 and 17 years old in good health and CMV-seronegative. The CDR3 runs from the conserved cysteine through the conserved F or W.

TRBV7-9	14	TRBJ2-2	CASSLTSGSGELFF
TRBV19	15	TRBJ1-1	CASSSGAWRGTEAFF
TRBV11-3	15	TRBJ2-1	CASSSGQGRHNEQFF
TRBV18	15	TRBJ2-1	CASSPTSAFNNEQFF
TRBV7-2	14	TRBJ2-1	CASSTRQGAGEQFF
TRBV7-2	15	TRBJ2-7	CASSRTSGGPYEQYF
TRBV9	15	TRBJ1-1	CASSRSGLPRSEAFF
TRBV5-1	14	-	CASSLELSTYEQYF
TRBV11-2	17	TRBJ2-6	CASSLRGGSSGANVLTF
TRBV28	13	TRBJ1-1	CASSFVQNTEAFF
TRBV15	13	TRBJ1-2	CATSPSTRYGYTF
TRBV27	14	TRBJ2-1	CASSLTGGLNEQFF